This TCR beta chain was captured by sequencing in a study of memory CD4+ T cells and cytomegalovirus serostatus. Study-level background: Of the healthy Belgian adults, several were CMV seropositive and 20 to 30 seronegative.

Whole-study results and caveats: About 40% of the roughly 160 known CMV-associated TCRbeta sequences appeared in CD4+ memory. Repertoires predicted CMV serostatus with median bootstrapped AUC of roughly 0.96.

The V end lost 0 bases, the J end lost 10 bases, and 7 bases lay between the germline ends. The germline V gene encodes CDR1 GTSNPN and CDR2 SVGIG (reference sequence). The CDR3 is 11 residues long. As handled by the study authors: Out-of-frame sequences were removed, leaving 2,204,828 distinct TCRbeta sequences. The table came from immunoSEQ multiplex PCR; TCRdb's copy has only in-frame clones and leaves some out. V, J and clone size reflect that table, while D and trimming were determined from the DNA. The data show about 46,000 clones, roughly 80% seen once. Concerning this clone itself: Its antigen is unidentified.

Single viable CD3+CD4+CD8-CD45RO+ cells were sorted as the memory CD4+ T cells. Sequencing input: memory CD4+ T cells from blood. The origin of this receptor is an adult in good health and CMV-seronegative. The V and J genes are TRBV30 and TRBJ2-1, with D hard to call. CDR3 sequence: CAWSVPGEQFF. In nucleotides, the CDR3 is TGTGCCTGGAGTGTACCAGGCGAGCAGTTCTTC.